The rows below give T cell receptor beta chains drawn from one sample of a study of PD-L1 blockade in urothelial cancer. Clones were sequenced by immunoSEQ multiplex PCR, and TCRdb holds only the in-frame ones, with some missing. Found here are around 100,000 clones, about nine tenths of them singletons; the top ten hold about 2%. This specimen consisted of PBMCs, obtained around atezolizumab (anti-PD-L1) treatment. These receptor sequences come from a man aged 55 to 70 with urothelial cancer. Both conserved end residues are part of each CDR3. The order of the fields is clone size, V gene, D gene, J gene, CDR3 DNA, CDR3 protein. The D gene is left open where the match is weak. Size is omitted from some rows. Given values are once, few, many or a class for expanded clones.

size: -; V: TRBV4-1; D: TRBD2; J: TRBJ2-3; DNA: TGCGCCAGCAGCCAAGATTGGGAGCGGGGGGGCTGGCGTACGCAGTATTTT; CDR3: CASSQDWERGGWRTQYF
size: -; V: TRBV7-3; D: -; J: TRBJ2-1; DNA: TGTGCCAGCAGCTCCCCCGGGACAAATTACAATGAGCAGTTCTTC; CDR3: CASSSPGTNYNEQFF
size: -; V: TRBV9; D: -; J: TRBJ2-7; DNA: TGTGCCAGCAGCGTAGATGGGAGCGTCAACGAGCAGTACTTC; CDR3: CASSVDGSVNEQYF
size: -; V: TRBV2; D: -; J: TRBJ2-6; DNA: TGTGCCAGCAGTGTAGAACCGCCCAACTCTGGGGCCAACGTCCTGACTTTC; CDR3: CASSVEPPNSGANVLTF
size: -; V: TRBV15; D: -; J: TRBJ1-1; DNA: TGTGCCACCAGCCCGGCGGAGGAATTTGAAGCTTTCTTT; CDR3: CATSPAEEFEAFF
size: few; V: TRBV20-1; D: -; J: TRBJ2-1; DNA: TGCAGTGCTAGGGCGGACAATGAGCAGTTCTTC; CDR3: CSARADNEQFF
size: -; V: TRBV23-1; D: -; J: TRBJ1-1; DNA: TGCGCCAGCAGTCAATATATAGGGACAATCGGCACTGAAGCTTTCTTT; CDR3: CASSQYIGTIGTEAFF
size: -; V: TRBV7-3; D: TRBD2; J: TRBJ2-2; DNA: TGTGCCAGCAGCACCGGACTAGCGGGGGGCATCGGGGAGCTGTTTTTT; CDR3: CASSTGLAGGIGELFF
size: -; V: TRBV29-1; D: -; J: TRBJ1-2; DNA: TGCAGCGTTGGGAGAGATGGCTACACCTTC; CDR3: CSVGRDGYTF
size: few; V: TRBV18; D: -; J: TRBJ1-3; DNA: TGTGCCAGCTCATCCCTCTCTGGAAACACCATATATTTT; CDR3: CASSSLSGNTIYF
size: -; V: TRBV27; D: -; J: TRBJ2-7; DNA: TGTGCCAGCAGGCCGGGTCAACACTACGAGCAGTACTTC; CDR3: CASRPGQHYEQYF
size: -; V: TRBV28; D: TRBD1; J: TRBJ1-5; DNA: TGTGCCAGCAGTTTAGGGACAGGGAGGAGTCAGCCCCAGCATTTT; CDR3: CASSLGTGRSQPQHF
size: few; V: TRBV19; D: -; J: TRBJ2-6; DNA: TGTGCCAGTAGTACTTACAACCCTGGGGCCAACGTCCTGACTTTC; CDR3: CASSTYNPGANVLTF
size: -; V: TRBV5-4; D: -; J: TRBJ2-2; DNA: TGTGCCAGCACTCTCTCGGGGGTCACCGGGGAGCTGTTTTTT; CDR3: CASTLSGVTGELFF
size: -; V: TRBV2; D: -; J: TRBJ2-1; DNA: TGTGCCAGCAGTGAGGTGGTCGGAGATGAGCAGTTCTTC; CDR3: CASSEVVGDEQFF
size: -; V: TRBV29-1; D: TRBD1; J: TRBJ1-2; DNA: TGCAGCGTTGAAGACTTTTGGACAGGGGGGTCGAATGGCTACACCTTC; CDR3: CSVEDFWTGGSNGYTF
size: few; V: TRBV6-1; D: -; J: TRBJ1-1; DNA: TGTGCCAGCAGTGTCATGAACACTGAAGCTTTCTTT; CDR3: CASSVMNTEAFF
size: -; V: TRBV5-1; D: -; J: TRBJ1-3; DNA: TGCGCCAGCAGCTTGGAAAAGAGCTCTGGAAACACCATATATTTT; CDR3: CASSLEKSSGNTIYF
size: -; V: TRBV11-3; D: TRBD1; J: TRBJ2-5; DNA: TGTGCCAGCAGCTTAGGGACAGGGGGTTTGAAGACCCAGTACTTC; CDR3: CASSLGTGGLKTQYF
size: -; V: TRBV28; D: -; J: TRBJ2-5; DNA: TGTGCCAGCAGTTTGAGCCGGGCAGGGGAAGAGACCCAGTACTTC; CDR3: CASSLSRAGEETQYF
size: -; V: TRBV28; D: TRBD2; J: TRBJ2-7; DNA: TGTGCCAGCAGTTCCGGGACTAGCTCCTACGAGCAGTACTTC; CDR3: CASSSGTSSYEQYF
size: -; V: TRBV6-1; D: TRBD1; J: TRBJ2-2; DNA: TGTGCCAGTAAAATGGACAGGGAAATCACCGGGGAGCTGTTTTTT; CDR3: CASKMDREITGELFF
size: -; V: TRBV9; D: -; J: TRBJ1-5; DNA: TGTGCCAGCAGCGTAACACATAGCAATCAGCCCCAGCATTTT; CDR3: CASSVTHSNQPQHF
size: -; V: TRBV19; D: TRBD1; J: TRBJ1-5; DNA: TGTGCCAGTAGTCTCGGACAGGTCAGCAATCAGCCCCAGCATTTT; CDR3: CASSLGQVSNQPQHF
size: -; V: TRBV10-3; D: -; J: TRBJ2-3; DNA: TGTGCCATCACCCCAGGACAGTCAGGGGATACGCAGTATTTT; CDR3: CAITPGQSGDTQYF
size: -; V: TRBV19; D: TRBD1; J: TRBJ1-1; DNA: TGTGCCAGTAGGAGGGACAGGGTGAATACTGAAGCTTTCTTT; CDR3: CASRRDRVNTEAFF
size: -; V: TRBV7-3; D: TRBD2; J: TRBJ2-1; DNA: TGTGCCAGCAGCTCTCCCCTCGGGATAGCGGGAGGGGGCGGAGAGCAGTTCTTC; CDR3: CASSSPLGIAGGGGEQFF
size: -; V: TRBV29-1; D: TRBD1; J: TRBJ2-2; DNA: TGCAGCGTTGAATCGTGGACAGGGGTAACCGGGGAGCTGTTTTTT; CDR3: CSVESWTGVTGELFF
size: -; V: TRBV4-1; D: -; J: TRBJ2-7; DNA: TGCGCCAGCAGCCAAGCACAGGCCACCTACGAGCAGTACTTC; CDR3: CASSQAQATYEQYF
size: -; V: TRBV4-3; D: TRBD1; J: TRBJ1-6; DNA: TGCGCCAGCAGCCAAGCCCAGGGGGTTCTCTCACCCCTCCACTTT; CDR3: CASSQAQGVLSPLHF
size: -; V: TRBV19; D: -; J: TRBJ1-5; DNA: TGTGCCAGTACGAGGGGGATAGGTCAGCCCCAGCATTTT; CDR3: CASTRGIGQPQHF
size: few; V: TRBV19; D: TRBD1; J: TRBJ2-2; DNA: TGTGCCACATGGACAGGTCGGAACACCGGGGAGCTGTTTTTT; CDR3: CATWTGRNTGELFF
size: -; V: TRBV7-2; D: TRBD2; J: TRBJ2-7; DNA: TGTGCCAGCAGCTTCCTACTAGCGGGGGGGCCTTTGATCGACGAGCAGTACTTC; CDR3: CASSFLLAGGPLIDEQYF
size: -; V: TRBV9; D: -; J: TRBJ1-3; DNA: TGTGCCAGCAGCGACAACAGACAGGTGCTGAGCTCTGGAAACACCATATATTTT; CDR3: CASSDNRQVLSSGNTIYF
size: -; V: TRBV13; D: TRBD1; J: TRBJ1-1; DNA: TGTGCCAGCACCTCACCGGCAGGGGGCGTAAATACTGAAGCTTTCTTT; CDR3: CASTSPAGGVNTEAFF
size: once; V: TRBV9; D: TRBD1; J: TRBJ2-3; DNA: TGTGCCAGCAGCGCCGGGACAGGGGTAGTAGATACGCAGTATTTT; CDR3: CASSAGTGVVDTQYF
size: -; V: TRBV10-1; D: TRBD2; J: TRBJ2-1; DNA: TGCGCCAGCAGTGAGTTTTCGGGGACTACTTCCAATGAGCAGTTCTTC; CDR3: CASSEFSGTTSNEQFF
size: -; V: TRBV7-6; D: -; J: TRBJ2-7; DNA: TGTGCCAGCAGCTTAGGCTCCGCAGGGCTTAGGAACGAGCAGTACTTC; CDR3: CASSLGSAGLRNEQYF
size: few; V: TRBV7-2; D: -; J: TRBJ1-5; DNA: TGTGCCAGCAGCTTAGTAGGACAGAGTCAGCCCCAGCATTTT; CDR3: CASSLVGQSQPQHF
size: -; V: TRBV7-2; D: TRBD1; J: TRBJ1-2; DNA: TGTGCCAGCAGCCAAGACAGGGCGCTCTATGGCTACACCTTC; CDR3: CASSQDRALYGYTF
size: -; V: TRBV11-2; D: -; J: TRBJ2-2; DNA: TGTGCCAGCAGCTTAATGGGACAAGGTGCCGGGGAGCTGTTTTTT; CDR3: CASSLMGQGAGELFF
size: -; V: TRBV4-2; D: -; J: TRBJ2-7; DNA: TGTGCCAGCAGTCCCGGACTCTCCTACGAGCAGTACTTC; CDR3: CASSPGLSYEQYF
size: -; V: TRBV5-4; D: TRBD2; J: TRBJ2-2; DNA: TGTGCCAGCAGCTCCGGGGGGGCTATGAACACCGGGGAGCTGTTTTTT; CDR3: CASSSGGAMNTGELFF
size: -; V: TRBV28; D: -; J: TRBJ1-5; DNA: TGTGCCAGCAGGAGCGTTAGCAATCAGCCCCAGCATTTT; CDR3: CASRSVSNQPQHF
size: -; V: TRBV6-1; D: TRBD1; J: TRBJ1-2; DNA: TGTGCCAGCAGTGGGTCAGGGGGCGGCTATGGCTACACCTTC; CDR3: CASSGSGGGYGYTF
size: -; V: TRBV19; D: -; J: TRBJ2-3; DNA: TGTGCCAGTAGTAGAGGGAGCAGGGGGACTAGCACAGATACGCAGTATTTT; CDR3: CASSRGSRGTSTDTQYF
size: -; V: TRBV7-2; D: TRBD1; J: TRBJ1-2; DNA: TGTGCCAGCAGCTTAGCCGGGACAGCTTATGGCTACACCTTC; CDR3: CASSLAGTAYGYTF
size: -; V: TRBV9; D: TRBD1; J: TRBJ2-5; DNA: TGTGCCAGCAGTGCAGGACAGGGGTTTGAGACCCAGTACTTC; CDR3: CASSAGQGFETQYF
size: -; V: TRBV10-3; D: TRBD1; J: TRBJ2-7; DNA: TGTGCCATCAGGGAAGGGGGCATTTACGAGCAGTACTTC; CDR3: CAIREGGIYEQYF
size: -; V: TRBV7-3; D: TRBD1; J: TRBJ2-2; DNA: TGTGCCAGCAGCTCGGACGGACAGGGCTCGAACACCGGGGAGCTGTTTTTT; CDR3: CASSSDGQGSNTGELFF
size: -; V: TRBV21-1; D: -; J: TRBJ1-2; DNA: TGTGCCAGTCCCGGGACAGGGATGGGCTACGGCTACACCTTC; CDR3: CASPGTGMGYGYTF
size: -; V: TRBV18; D: -; J: TRBJ2-1; DNA: TGTGCCAGCTCACCACTCGCCTCTAGTAACAATGAGCAGTTCTTC; CDR3: CASSPLASSNNEQFF
size: -; V: TRBV9; D: TRBD2; J: TRBJ2-2; DNA: TGTGCCAGCAGCGTAGTCCCCTTAGCGGGAGCCACCGGGGAGCTGTTTTTT; CDR3: CASSVVPLAGATGELFF
size: -; V: TRBV5-1; D: -; J: TRBJ1-2; DNA: TGCGCCAGCAGCTTGTATTCCGGCCTAGACGGGGGCTACACCTTC; CDR3: CASSLYSGLDGGYTF
size: -; V: TRBV7-2; D: TRBD1; J: TRBJ2-7; DNA: TGTGCCAGCAGCTTAGGGACAGGGGGTTACGTCTCCTACGAGCAGTACTTC; CDR3: CASSLGTGGYVSYEQYF
size: -; V: TRBV5-4; D: TRBD2; J: TRBJ2-7; DNA: TGTGCCAGCAGCTTGGCCGGAGTCCGGGAGGGCGAGCAGTACTTC; CDR3: CASSLAGVREGEQYF